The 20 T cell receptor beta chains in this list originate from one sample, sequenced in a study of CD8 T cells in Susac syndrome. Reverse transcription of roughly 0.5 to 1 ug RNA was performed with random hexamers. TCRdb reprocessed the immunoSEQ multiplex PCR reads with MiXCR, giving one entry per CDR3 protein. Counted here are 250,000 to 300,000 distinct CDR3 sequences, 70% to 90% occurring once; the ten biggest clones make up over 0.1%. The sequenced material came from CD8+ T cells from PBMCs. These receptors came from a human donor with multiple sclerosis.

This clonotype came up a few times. The CDR3 loop is CASSVEDRGYQPQHF. The CDR3 DNA follows: TGTGCCAGCAGTGTTGAGGACAGGGGGTATCAGCCCCAGCATTTT. The chain joins TRBV6-1 to TRBJ1-5; 10 bases line up with TRBD1. Germline lookup yields CDR1 MNHNS and CDR2 SASEGT. The length of the CDR3 is 15 residues. Germline trimming cut 4 bases from V and 5 bases from J; bases unmatched to any gene: 5.

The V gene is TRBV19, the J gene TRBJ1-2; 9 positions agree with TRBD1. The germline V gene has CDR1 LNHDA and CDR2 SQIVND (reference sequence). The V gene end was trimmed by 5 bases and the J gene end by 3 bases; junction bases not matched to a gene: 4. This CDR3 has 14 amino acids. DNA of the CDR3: TGTGCCAGTAGTCCGGGACAGGGCTACTATGGCTACACCTTC. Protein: CASSPGQGYYGYTF.

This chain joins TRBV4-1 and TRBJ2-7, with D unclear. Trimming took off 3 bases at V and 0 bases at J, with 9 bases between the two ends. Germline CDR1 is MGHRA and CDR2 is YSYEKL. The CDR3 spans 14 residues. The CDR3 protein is CASSQSESSYEQYF. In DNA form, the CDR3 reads TGCGCCAGCAGCCAGAGCGAAAGCTCCTACGAGCAGTACTTC.

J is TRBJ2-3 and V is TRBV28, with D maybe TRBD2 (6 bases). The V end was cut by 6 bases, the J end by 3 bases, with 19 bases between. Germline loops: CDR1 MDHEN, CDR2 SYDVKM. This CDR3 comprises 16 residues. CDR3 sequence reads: CASSPGLAAGTDTQYF. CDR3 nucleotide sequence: TGTGCCAGCAGCCCCGGGCTAGCCGCGGGGACAGATACGCAGTATTTT.

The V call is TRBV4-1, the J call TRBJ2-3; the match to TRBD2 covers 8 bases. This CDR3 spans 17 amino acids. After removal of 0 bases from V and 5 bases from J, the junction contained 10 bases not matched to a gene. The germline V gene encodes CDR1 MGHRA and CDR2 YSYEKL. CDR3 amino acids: CASSQDPPAGEIDTQYF. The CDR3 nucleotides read TGCGCCAGCAGCCAAGATCCACCAGCGGGAGAAATAGATACGCAGTATTTT.

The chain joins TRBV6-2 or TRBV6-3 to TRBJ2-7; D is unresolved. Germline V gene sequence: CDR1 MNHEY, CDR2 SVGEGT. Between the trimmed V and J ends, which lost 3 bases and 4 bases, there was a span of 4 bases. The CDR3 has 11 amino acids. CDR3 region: CASSYAYEQYF. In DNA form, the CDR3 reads TGTGCCAGCAGTTATGCGTACGAGCAGTACTTC.

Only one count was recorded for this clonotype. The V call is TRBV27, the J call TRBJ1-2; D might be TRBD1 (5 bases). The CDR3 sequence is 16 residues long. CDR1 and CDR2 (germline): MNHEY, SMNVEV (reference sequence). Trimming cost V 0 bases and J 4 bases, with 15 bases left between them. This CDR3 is CASSLSLAGLSYGYTF. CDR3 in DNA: TGTGCCAGCAGTTTATCCCTCGCGGGGCTAAGCTATGGCTACACCTTC.

The CDR3 protein is CASSQLIRNTEAFF. Here the CDR3 DNA reads TGTGCCAGCAGTCAACTAATAAGAAACACTGAAGCTTTCTTT. V and J are TRBV12-3 or TRBV12-4 and TRBJ1-1; D remains unclear. The CDR3 has 14 amino acids. Trimming took off 5 bases at V and 2 bases at J, with 12 bases between the two ends.

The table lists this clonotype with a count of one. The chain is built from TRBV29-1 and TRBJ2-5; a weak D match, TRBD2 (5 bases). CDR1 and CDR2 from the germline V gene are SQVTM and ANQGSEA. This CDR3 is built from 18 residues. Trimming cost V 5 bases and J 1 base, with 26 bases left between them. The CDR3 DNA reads TGCAGCGTTTTTCCCCATTTTGAAGAGGGCCTGGCCCAAGAGACCCAGTACTTC. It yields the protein CSVFPHFEEGLAQETQYF.

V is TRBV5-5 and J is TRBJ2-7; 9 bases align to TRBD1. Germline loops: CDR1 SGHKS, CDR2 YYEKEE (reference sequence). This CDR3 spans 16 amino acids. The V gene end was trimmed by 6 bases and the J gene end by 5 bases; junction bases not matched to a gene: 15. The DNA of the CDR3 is TGTGCCAGCACCTTCTCTGATCGGGACAGGGTAAACGAGCAGTACTTC. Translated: CASTFSDRDRVNEQYF. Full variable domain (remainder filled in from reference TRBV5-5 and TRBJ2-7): DAGVTQSPTHLIKTRGQQVTLRCSPISGHKSVSWYQQVLGQGPQFIFQYYEKEERGRGNFPDRFSARQFPNYSSELNVNALLLGDSALYLCASTFSDRDRVNEQYFGPGTRLTVT.

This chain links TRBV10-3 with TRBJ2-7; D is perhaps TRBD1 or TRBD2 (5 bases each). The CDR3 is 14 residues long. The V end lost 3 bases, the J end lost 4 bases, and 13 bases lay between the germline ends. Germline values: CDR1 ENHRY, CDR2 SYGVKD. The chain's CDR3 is CAISDGTGPYEQYF. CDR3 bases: TGTGCCATCAGTGATGGCACGGGGCCTTACGAGCAGTACTTC.

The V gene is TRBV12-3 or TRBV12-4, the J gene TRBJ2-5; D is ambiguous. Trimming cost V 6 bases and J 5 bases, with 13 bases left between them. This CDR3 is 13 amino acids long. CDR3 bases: TGTGCCAGCAGGTCCGAGTTGCATGAGACCCAGTACTTC. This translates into CASRSELHETQYF.

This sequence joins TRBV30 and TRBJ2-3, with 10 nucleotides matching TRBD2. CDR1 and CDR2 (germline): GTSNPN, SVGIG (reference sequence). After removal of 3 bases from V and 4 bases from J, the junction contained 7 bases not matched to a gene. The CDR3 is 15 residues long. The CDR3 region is CAWRGPSGSSDTQYF. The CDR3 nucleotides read TGTGCCTGGAGGGGGCCTAGCGGGAGTTCAGATACGCAGTATTTT.

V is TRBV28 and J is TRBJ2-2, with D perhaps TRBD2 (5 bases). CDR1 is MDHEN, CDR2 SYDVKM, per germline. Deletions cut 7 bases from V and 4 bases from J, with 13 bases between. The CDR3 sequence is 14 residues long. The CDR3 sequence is CASTYTRGTGELFF. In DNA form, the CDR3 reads TGTGCCAGCACCTACACCCGGGGCACCGGGGAGCTGTTTTTT.

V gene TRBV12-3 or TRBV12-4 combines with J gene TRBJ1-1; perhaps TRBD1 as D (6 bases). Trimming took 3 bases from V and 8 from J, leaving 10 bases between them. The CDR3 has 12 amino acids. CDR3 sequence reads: CASSFTGWEAFF. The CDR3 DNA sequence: TGTGCCAGCAGTTTTACAGGGTGGGAAGCTTTCTTT.

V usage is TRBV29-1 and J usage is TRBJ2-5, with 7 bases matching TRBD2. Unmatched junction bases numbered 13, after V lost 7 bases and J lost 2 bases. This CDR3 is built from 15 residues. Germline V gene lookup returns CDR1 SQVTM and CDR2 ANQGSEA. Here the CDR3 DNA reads TGCAGCGCAAGCCTCCGGGACTACCCACAAGAGACCCAGTACTTC. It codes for CSASLRDYPQETQYF.

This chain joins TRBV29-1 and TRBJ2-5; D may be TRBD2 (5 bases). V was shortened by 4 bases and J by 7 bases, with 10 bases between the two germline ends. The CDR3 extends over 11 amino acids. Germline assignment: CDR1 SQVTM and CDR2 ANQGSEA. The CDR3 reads CSVVYEGTQYF. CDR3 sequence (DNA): TGCAGCGTTGTTTATGAGGGGACCCAGTACTTC.

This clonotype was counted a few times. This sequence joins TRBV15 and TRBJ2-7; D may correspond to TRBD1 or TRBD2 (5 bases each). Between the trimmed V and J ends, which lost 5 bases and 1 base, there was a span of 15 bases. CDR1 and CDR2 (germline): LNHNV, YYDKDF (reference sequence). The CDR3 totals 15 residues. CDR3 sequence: CATSLGGGASYEQYF. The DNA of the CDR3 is TGTGCCACCAGCCTAGGTGGGGGTGCTTCCTACGAGCAGTACTTC.

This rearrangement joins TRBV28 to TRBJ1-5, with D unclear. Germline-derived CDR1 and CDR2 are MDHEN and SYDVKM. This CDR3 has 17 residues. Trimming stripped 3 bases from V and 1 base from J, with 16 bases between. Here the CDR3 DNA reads TGTGCCAGCAGTTTTCCGCTCCCGGGAAAAAGCAATCAGCCCCAGCATTTT. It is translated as CASSFPLPGKSNQPQHF.

In DNA, the CDR3 is TGTGCCAGCAGCCCCCTCGGGGGAACGGGGGCCAACGTCCTGACTTTC. Its translation is CASSPLGGTGANVLTF. The chain links TRBV6-6 to TRBJ2-6, with D possibly TRBD2 on 6 matching bases. V shed 6 bases and J shed 4 bases, with 16 bases lying between them. Germline-derived CDR1 and CDR2 are MNHNY and SVGAGI (reference sequence). The CDR3 covers 16 residues.